The 22 T cell receptor beta chains given below trace back to one sample, sequenced in a study of graft-versus-host responses after intestinal transplantation. No antigen has been identified for these receptors. TCRdb's copy holds only in-frame clones and misses some; the assay was immunoSEQ multiplex PCR. The sample lists about 130,000 clones; 90% to 95% were seen once. Source: unstimulated CD4+ T cells sorted from spleen or lymph node cells, taken before intestinal transplant. The receptors here all came from a human donor who received an intestinal transplant.

This chain joins TRBV10-3 and TRBJ2-3; D not certain. Germline assignment: CDR1 ENHRY and CDR2 SYGVKD. Trimming cost V 10 bases and J 1 base, with 15 bases left between them. This CDR3 region has 14 residues. The CDR3 protein is CATTNGPGTDTQYF. In nucleotides, the CDR3 is TGTGCCACGACGAACGGGCCTGGCACAGATACGCAGTATTTT.

Written as DNA, the CDR3 is TGTGCCAGCAGCTTAGTAATGCCAGCTGGAAACACCATATATTTT. Protein sequence: CASSLVMPAGNTIYF. The chain uses TRBV7-8 and TRBJ1-3; unclear D gene. The germline V gene encodes CDR1 SGHVS and CDR2 FQNEAQ. The V gene lost 1 base and the J gene lost 2 bases, with 9 bases spanning the gap. This CDR3 is 15 amino acids long.

The chain links TRBV5-5 to TRBJ2-7; possible D gene TRBD1, 5 bases. The V end lost 2 bases, the J end lost 4 bases, and 16 bases lay between the germline ends. Germline CDR1 reads SGHKS; CDR2 reads YYEKEE (reference sequence). This CDR3 has 15 amino acids. The CDR3 loop is CASSFGPGLGYEQYF. The CDR3 coding sequence is TGTGCCAGCAGCTTTGGGCCAGGGCTGGGTTACGAGCAGTACTTC.

The gene calls are TRBV6-5 and TRBJ1-6; TRBD1 agrees at 9 bases. Germline CDR1 is MNHEY and CDR2 is SVGAGI. V was clipped by 5 bases and J by 8 bases; unmatched bases: 4. This CDR3 contains 14 residues. The CDR3 is CASSTGQGHSPLHF. The CDR3 DNA sequence: TGTGCCAGCAGTACCGGACAGGGGCATTCACCCCTCCACTTT.

The V call is TRBV5-6, the J call TRBJ2-2; D gene uncertain. Trimming shortened V by 1 base and J by 4 bases, and 2 bases separated the two germline ends. CDR1 SGHDT and CDR2 YYEEEE come from the germline V gene. The CDR3 runs 12 residues. The CDR3 region has the DNA TGTGCCAGCAGCTTGCTCACCGGGGAGCTGTTTTTT. This gives the protein CASSLLTGELFF.

The rearrangement joins TRBV2 to TRBJ2-3, with a tentative D call TRBD2 (6 bases). The V end lost 7 bases, the J end lost 3 bases, and 14 bases lay between the germline ends. CDR3 length equals 14 residues. CDR1 is SNHLY, CDR2 FYNNEI, per germline. CDR3: CASIRDRGTDTQYF. CDR3 nucleotide sequence: TGTGCCAGCATACGGGACCGGGGGACAGATACGCAGTATTTT.

The chain couples TRBV19 to TRBJ1-2; TRBD1 is a possible D gene (5 bases). The CDR3 extends over 15 amino acids. The V end was cut by 5 bases, the J end by 6 bases, with 19 bases between. CDR1 is LNHDA and CDR2 is SQIVND in the germline V gene (reference sequence). The CDR3 DNA reads as TGTGCCAGTAGTCCAATCCGAGGGGTTGCTGATGGCTACACCTTC. As protein: CASSPIRGVADGYTF.

The gene calls are TRBV4-1 and TRBJ2-5; D might be TRBD1 (5 bases). Trimming took 8 bases from V and 1 from J, leaving 14 bases between them. Germline V CDR1 and CDR2: MGHRA, YSYEKL. This CDR3 spans 14 amino acids. The CDR3: CASRPQGPQETQYF. CDR3 bases: TGCGCCAGCCGCCCCCAGGGTCCCCAAGAGACCCAGTACTTC.

The genes are TRBV18 and TRBJ1-5; 8 bases map to TRBD1. V shed 5 bases and J 4 bases; nucleotides not matched to a gene: 4. Germline-derived CDR1 and CDR2 are KGHSH and LQKENI. CDR3 size: 14 residues. CDR3 sequence (DNA): TGTGCCAGCTCAGGGACAGGAGGGAATCAGCCCCAGCATTTT. It translates to CASSGTGGNQPQHF. Combining the CDR3 with reference TRBV18 and TRBJ1-5 gives the whole variable domain NAGVMQNPRHLVRRRGQEARLRCSPMKGHSHVYWYRQLPEEGLKFMVYLQKENIIDESGMPKERFSAEFPKEGPSILRIQQVVRGDSAAYFCASSGTGGNQPQHFGDGTRLSIL.

This clone was found a few times. The chain recombines TRBV7-2 with TRBJ2-3, with D possibly TRBD2 on 6 matching bases. Germline V gene data show CDR1 as SGHTA and CDR2 as FQGNSA. V shed 5 bases and J shed 6 bases, with 12 bases lying between them. This CDR3 comprises 13 residues. The CDR3 protein is CASSRGFRDTQYF. The CDR3 DNA reads TGTGCCAGCAGCCGGGGGTTTAGGGATACGCAGTATTTT.

This sequence joins TRBV5-6 and TRBJ2-2; a possible D gene is TRBD2 (7 bases). Trimming took off 2 bases at V and 4 bases at J, with 9 bases between the two ends. In germline, CDR1 is SGHDT, CDR2 YYEEEE. This CDR3 has 14 residues. CDR3 region: CASSFGGRTGELFF. In nucleotides, the CDR3 is TGTGCCAGCAGCTTCGGGGGGCGCACCGGGGAGCTGTTTTTT.

This chain links TRBV4-1 with TRBJ2-1; D ambiguous. V dropped 1 base and J dropped 9 bases, with 16 bases sitting between them. The germline gives CDR1 MGHRA, CDR2 YSYEKL. The CDR3 runs 15 residues. The DNA of the CDR3 is TGCGCCAGCAGCCAAGGAAGATCTAGGTTGGGTGAGCAGTTCTTC. It yields the protein CASSQGRSRLGEQFF.

This clone was seen only once. The chain joins TRBV30 to TRBJ1-5; 8 nucleotides agree with TRBD1. Germline V gene lookup returns CDR1 GTSNPN and CDR2 SVGIG (reference sequence). The CDR3 runs 17 residues. V shed 4 bases, J shed 0 bases, and the junction held 11 bases outside the gene matches. The CDR3 loop is CAWNRAGGPNSNQPQHF. For the CDR3, the DNA is TGTGCCTGGAACCGGGCAGGGGGCCCAAATAGCAATCAGCCCCAGCATTTT. The full variable domain, its missing parts supplied by reference TRBV30 and TRBJ1-5, is SQTIHQWPATLVQPVGSPLSLECTVEGTSNPNLYWYRQAAGRGLQLLFYSVGIGQISSEVPQNLSASRPQDRQFILSSKKLLLSDSGFYLCAWNRAGGPNSNQPQHFGDGTRLSIL.

The CDR3 region has the DNA TGTGCCAGCAGCTTAGGGGTGGCGGGGGTCTACGAGCAGTACTTC. Encoded protein: CASSLGVAGVYEQYF. This chain uses TRBV5-5 with TRBJ2-7; 7 bases align to TRBD2. This CDR3 region has 15 residues. Germline CDR1 reads SGHKS; CDR2 reads YYEKEE (reference sequence). The V segment lost 2 bases and the J segment 3 bases; nucleotides outside the gene matches: 8. Variable domain in full (rest from reference TRBV5-5 and TRBJ2-7): DAGVTQSPTHLIKTRGQQVTLRCSPISGHKSVSWYQQVLGQGPQFIFQYYEKEERGRGNFPDRFSARQFPNYSSELNVNALLLGDSALYLCASSLGVAGVYEQYFGPGTRLTVT.

This clone was picked up a small number of times. Distinct nucleotide sequences in the sample also encode this CDR3. The chain combines TRBV5-1 with TRBJ1-4, with TRBD1 matching 8 bases. Germline V gives CDR1 SGHRS, CDR2 YFSETQ. The CDR3 runs to 15 residues. Trimming cost V 0 bases and J 7 bases; bases outside gene matches: 5. CDR3 coding DNA: TGCGCCAGCAGCTTGGGCGGACAGGGCGGTGAAAAACTGTTTTTT. It specifies CASSLGGQGGEKLFF.

The chain employs TRBV5-6 and TRBJ1-5, with D maybe TRBD1 (5 bases). The V and J ends lost 2 bases and 7 bases respectively, with 10 bases between them. Germline loops: CDR1 SGHDT, CDR2 YYEEEE. The CDR3 is 13 amino acids. The CDR3 spells CASSFSRDQPQHF. The CDR3 DNA reads as TGTGCCAGCAGCTTTTCCAGGGACCAGCCCCAGCATTTT.

This sequence joins TRBV4-1 and TRBJ2-6; D is uncertain. The CDR3 contains 17 residues. V lost 2 bases to trimming and J lost 0 bases, with 11 bases between them. Germline lookup yields CDR1 MGHRA and CDR2 YSYEKL. The CDR3 DNA reads TGCGCCAGCAGCCAACTTGGAATCCCCTCTGGGGCCAACGTCCTGACTTTC. Amino acids: CASSQLGIPSGANVLTF.

This clone came up a few times. The chain couples TRBV18 to TRBJ2-7, with D possibly being TRBD2 (5 bases). V lost 2 bases and J 4 bases, leaving 12 bases between the germline ends. CDR1 is KGHSH, CDR2 LQKENI, per germline. CDR3 size: 14 residues. For the CDR3, the DNA is TGTGCCAGCTCACCAAGAGAGGGAGCATACGAGCAGTACTTC. It is translated as CASSPREGAYEQYF.

The genes are TRBV19 and TRBJ1-1; D is uncertain. The germline V gene encodes CDR1 LNHDA and CDR2 SQIVND (reference sequence). There are 13 residues in the CDR3. V lost 0 bases, J lost 3 bases, and 5 bases lay in between. The CDR3, as DNA: TGTGCCAGTAGTATAGACAGTCACACTGAAGCTTTCTTT. This encodes CASSIDSHTEAFF.

The chain employs TRBV10-1 and TRBJ1-5, with unresolved D. Trimming removed 2 bases at V and 7 bases at J, with 15 bases between. The germline V gene encodes CDR1 WNHNN and CDR2 SYGVQD (reference sequence). The CDR3 contains 15 residues. Written as DNA, the CDR3 is TGCGCCAGCAGTGAGGTACCCCGCGAGCGGCAGCCCCAGCATTTT. This translates into CASSEVPRERQPQHF.

The chain couples TRBV6-1 to TRBJ1-6; 7 bases agree with TRBD1. V lost 6 bases and J lost 10; bases outside the gene matches: 6. The CDR3 consists of 13 residues. The germline gives CDR1 MNHNS, CDR2 SASEGT. The CDR3 loop is CASRLQGRSPLHF. CDR3 nucleotides: TGTGCCAGCAGACTACAGGGGCGGTCACCCCTCCACTTT.

This rearrangement joins TRBV11-2 to TRBJ2-7; 15 nucleotides match TRBD2. The trim removed 5 bases at V and 2 bases at J, leaving 4 bases unmatched. From germline, CDR1 is SGHAT and CDR2 FQNNGV. This CDR3 is 16 amino acids long. This CDR3 is CASSPRTSGGAYEQYF. The CDR3 coding sequence is TGTGCCAGCAGCCCTCGGACTAGCGGGGGGGCCTACGAGCAGTACTTC.